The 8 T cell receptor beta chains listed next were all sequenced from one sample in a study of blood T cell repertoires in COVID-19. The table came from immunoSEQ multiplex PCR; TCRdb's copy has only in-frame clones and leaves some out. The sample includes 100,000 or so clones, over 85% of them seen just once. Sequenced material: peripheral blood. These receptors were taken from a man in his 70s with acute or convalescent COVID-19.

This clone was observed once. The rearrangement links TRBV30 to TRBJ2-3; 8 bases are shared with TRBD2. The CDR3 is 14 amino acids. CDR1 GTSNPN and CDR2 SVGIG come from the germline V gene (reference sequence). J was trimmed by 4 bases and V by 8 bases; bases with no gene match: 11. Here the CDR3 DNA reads TGTGCCAGATCGGGGGGGCTCGCCGCAGATACGCAGTATTTT. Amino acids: CARSGGLAADTQYF.

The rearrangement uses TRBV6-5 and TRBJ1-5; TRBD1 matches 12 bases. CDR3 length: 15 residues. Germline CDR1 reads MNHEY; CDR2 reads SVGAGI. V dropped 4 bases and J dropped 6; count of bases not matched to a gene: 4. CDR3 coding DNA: TGTGCCAGCAGTTCCCGGGACAGGGGGCTTCAGCCCCAGCATTTT. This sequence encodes CASSSRDRGLQPQHF.

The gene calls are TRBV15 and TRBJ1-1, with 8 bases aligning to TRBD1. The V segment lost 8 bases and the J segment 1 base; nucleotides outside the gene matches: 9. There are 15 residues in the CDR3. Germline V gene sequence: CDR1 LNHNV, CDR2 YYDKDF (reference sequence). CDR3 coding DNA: TGTGCCACCCTCGGGACAGGAATATCGAACACTGAAGCTTTCTTT. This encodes CATLGTGISNTEAFF.

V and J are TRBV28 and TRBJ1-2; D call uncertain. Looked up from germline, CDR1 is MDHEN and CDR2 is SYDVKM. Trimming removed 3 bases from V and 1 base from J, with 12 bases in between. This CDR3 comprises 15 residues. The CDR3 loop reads CASSFGDYFNYGYTF. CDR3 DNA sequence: TGTGCCAGCAGTTTCGGGGATTACTTTAACTATGGCTACACCTTC.

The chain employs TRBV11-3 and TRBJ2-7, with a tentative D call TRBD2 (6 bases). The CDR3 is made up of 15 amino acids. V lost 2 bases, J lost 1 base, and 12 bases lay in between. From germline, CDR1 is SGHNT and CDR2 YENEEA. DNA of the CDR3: TGTGCCAGCAGCTTACCGGGGGAGGAGTCCTACGAGCAGTACTTC. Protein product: CASSLPGEESYEQYF. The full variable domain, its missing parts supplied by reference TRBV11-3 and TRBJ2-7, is EAGVVQSPRYKIIEKKQPVAFWCNPISGHNTLYWYLQNLGQGPELLIRYENEEAVDDSQLPKDRFSAERLKGVDSTLKIQPAELGDSAVYLCASSLPGEESYEQYFGPGTRLTVT.

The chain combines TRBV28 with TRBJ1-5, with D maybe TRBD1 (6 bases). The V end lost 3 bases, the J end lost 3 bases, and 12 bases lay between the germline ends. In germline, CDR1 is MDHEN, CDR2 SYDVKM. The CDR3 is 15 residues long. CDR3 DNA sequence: TGTGCCAGCAGTTTCGGTACAGGGCACAATCAGCCCCAGCATTTT. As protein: CASSFGTGHNQPQHF.

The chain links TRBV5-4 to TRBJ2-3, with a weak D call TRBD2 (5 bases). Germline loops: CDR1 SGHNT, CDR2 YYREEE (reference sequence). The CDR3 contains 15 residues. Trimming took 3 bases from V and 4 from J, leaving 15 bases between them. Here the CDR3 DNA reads TGTGCCAGCAGCTCCCGGACGACTACGGCAGATACGCAGTATTTT. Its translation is CASSSRTTTADTQYF.

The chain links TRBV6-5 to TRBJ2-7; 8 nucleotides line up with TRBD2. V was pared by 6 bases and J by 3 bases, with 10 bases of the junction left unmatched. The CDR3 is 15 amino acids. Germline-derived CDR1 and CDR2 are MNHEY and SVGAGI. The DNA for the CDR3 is TGTGCCAGCAGAACCAGCGGGAGAGGATACTACGAGCAGTACTTC. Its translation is CASRTSGRGYYEQYF.